Listed below are T cell receptor beta chains from one sample, sequenced in a study of T cells after posttransplantation cyclophosphamide. Sequenced by immunoSEQ multiplex PCR; TCRdb stores in-frame clones only, minus some. The table lists some 21,000 clones, 80% to 90% of them singletons, with 1.5% to 2% in the top ten. The source was PBMCs, collected just over 350 days after allogeneic stem cell transplant with calcineurin inhibitor and methotrexate. Source of these receptors: a female patient between 30 and 39 years old who received an allogeneic stem cell transplant from an unrelated donor, was CMV-positive, and had acute and chronic GVHD. The graft donor may have contributed some T cells. Each CDR3 is given with its conserved first and last residue. The order of the fields is CDR3 DNA, CDR3 protein, clone size, V gene, D gene, J gene. The D gene is left open where the match is weak. Not all rows give a size; the values are once, few, many and, for expanded clones, a class.

DNA: TGTGCCAGCAGTTATACGACAGAAAACTATGGCTACACCTTC; CDR3: CASSYTTENYGYTF; size: .; V: TRBV6-5; D: .; J: TRBJ1-2
DNA: TGTGCCAGCAGCTTAGCCCTGACAGGCGCTCTCTACACCGGGGAGCTGTTTTTT; CDR3: CASSLALTGALYTGELFF; size: .; V: TRBV11-3; D: .; J: TRBJ2-2
DNA: TGTGCCAGCAGCTCGGACAGCCCTACTACTGAAGCTTTCTTT; CDR3: CASSSDSPTTEAFF; size: .; V: TRBV9; D: .; J: TRBJ1-1
DNA: TGCGCCAGCAGCTTGGCCGGGGGGGACTATGGCTACACCTTC; CDR3: CASSLAGGDYGYTF; size: .; V: TRBV5-1; D: .; J: TRBJ1-2
DNA: TGTGCCAGCAGTTACGGGGGGGCGCCTTCGGGCACTGAAGCTTTCTTT; CDR3: CASSYGGAPSGTEAFF; size: .; V: TRBV6-5; D: .; J: TRBJ1-1
DNA: TGTGCCAGCAGCCAAGACTTGAACCTGCGGGGCTACACCTTC; CDR3: CASSQDLNLRGYTF; size: .; V: TRBV14; D: .; J: TRBJ1-2
DNA: TGTGCCAGCAAAAGGGACTATAGCAATCAGCCCCAGCATTTT; CDR3: CASKRDYSNQPQHF; size: .; V: TRBV6-5; D: .; J: TRBJ1-5
DNA: TGTGCCAGCAGCCCCTTTGCGGGAGGGGCCCAAGAGACCCAGTACTTC; CDR3: CASSPFAGGAQETQYF; size: once; V: TRBV7-2; D: TRBD2; J: TRBJ2-5
DNA: TGTGCCAGCAGCGGTCTACAGGGGTTGGCTGAAGCTTTCTTT; CDR3: CASSGLQGLAEAFF; size: .; V: TRBV9; D: TRBD1; J: TRBJ1-1
DNA: TGTGCCTGGAGCAACCCGGGACAGCTAGGAGAGACCCAGTACTTC; CDR3: CAWSNPGQLGETQYF; size: .; V: TRBV30; D: TRBD1; J: TRBJ2-5
DNA: TGTGCCAGCAGTTTATCGGGGGGGAGGGGAGATACGCAGTATTTT; CDR3: CASSLSGGRGDTQYF; size: .; V: TRBV27; D: TRBD2; J: TRBJ2-3
DNA: TGTGCCATCAGTGTCTCCTATGGCTACACCTTC; CDR3: CAISVSYGYTF; size: few; V: TRBV10-3; D: .; J: TRBJ1-2
DNA: TGTGCCAGCAGCCTTCGACAGGGCTTTAATGAAAAACTGTTTTTT; CDR3: CASSLRQGFNEKLFF; size: .; V: TRBV5-6; D: TRBD1; J: TRBJ1-4
DNA: TGCGCCAGCAGCCTCGGACTAGCGGGAGTTGGATCTACTAGCACAGATACGCAGTATTTT; CDR3: CASSLGLAGVGSTSTDTQYF; size: .; V: TRBV4-1; D: TRBD2; J: TRBJ2-3
DNA: TGTGCCAGCAGCCCCCCGGGACAGCCCTTTTCACCCCTCCACTTT; CDR3: CASSPPGQPFSPLHF; size: .; V: TRBV7-9; D: TRBD1; J: TRBJ1-6
DNA: TGTGCCAGCAGTGACTCAGGGCTAGCGGGAGGGAATGAGCAGTTCTTC; CDR3: CASSDSGLAGGNEQFF; size: .; V: TRBV6-4; D: TRBD2; J: TRBJ2-1